This entry lists 27 T cell receptor beta chains sequenced from one sample in a study of blood T cell repertoires in COVID-19. Measured with immunoSEQ multiplex PCR; TCRdb has only the in-frame clones, and not every one. Of 250,000 or so clones listed, around 88% were seen once; the top ten hold over 1.1%. Specimen: peripheral blood. The receptors come from a man older than 75 with acute or convalescent COVID-19.

The V call is TRBV28, the J call TRBJ2-5; TRBD1 is a possible D gene (6 bases). This CDR3 has 16 residues. V lost 6 bases and J lost 2, with 19 bases in between. Germline CDR1 reads MDHEN; CDR2 reads SYDVKM. The CDR3, as DNA: TGTGCCAGCAGGCGTGACAGGCCGGTCGGGCAAGAGACCCAGTACTTC. It specifies CASRRDRPVGQETQYF.

The rearrangement joins TRBV28 to TRBJ2-7; D perhaps matches TRBD1 (6 bases). The CDR3 spans 15 residues. From germline, CDR1 is MDHEN and CDR2 SYDVKM. Trimming stripped 1 base from V and 2 bases from J, with 12 bases between. This chain's CDR3 is CASSLYTGNTYEQYF. The CDR3, as DNA: TGTGCCAGCAGTTTATACACAGGGAACACCTACGAGCAGTACTTC.

The CDR3 spells CASSSGRGGETQYF. CDR3 sequence (DNA): TGCGCCAGCAGCTCGGGCCGAGGAGGAGAGACCCAGTACTTC. V is TRBV5-1 and J is TRBJ2-5, with D tentatively TRBD2 (5 bases). V dropped 3 bases and J dropped 4 bases, with 13 bases sitting between them. CDR1 and CDR2 from the germline V gene are SGHRS and YFSETQ. This CDR3 contains 14 residues.

This clone was seen a single time. The chain combines TRBV18 with TRBJ2-2; the D is unclear. The V gene's germline CDR1 is KGHSH and CDR2 LQKENI. The CDR3 consists of 17 residues. V was clipped by 4 bases and J by 6 bases, with 21 bases between them. As DNA, the CDR3 is TGTGCCAGCTCACGACAATTGGTCCACGCGTCCGCCGGGGAGCTGTTTTTT. Translation: CASSRQLVHASAGELFF.

J is TRBJ2-5 and V is TRBV27; 8 bases match TRBD1. The CDR3 loop spans 15 amino acids. Germline V gene lookup returns CDR1 MNHEY and CDR2 SMNVEV (reference sequence). Losses at the gene ends were 2 bases for V and 1 base for J; bases not matched to a gene: 3. This CDR3 is CASSLGGQAQETQYF. The CDR3 coding sequence is TGTGCCAGCAGTTTAGGGGGACAGGCCCAAGAGACCCAGTACTTC.

The gene calls are TRBV5-5 and TRBJ1-6, with 7 bases matching TRBD1. Trimming at V came to 2 bases and at J to 6 bases, leaving 5 bases not matched to a gene. In germline, CDR1 is SGHKS, CDR2 YYEKEE (reference sequence). CDR3 length equals 15 residues. The chain's CDR3 is CASSFPDRVNSPLHF. CDR3 coding DNA: TGTGCCAGCAGCTTCCCCGACAGGGTTAATTCACCCCTCCACTTT.

V and J are TRBV7-2 and TRBJ2-3, with 10 bases that match TRBD2. This CDR3 comprises 16 residues. Germline CDR1 is SGHTA and CDR2 is FQGNSA. Trimming took 1 base from V and 3 from J; bases not matched to a gene: 4. CDR3 sequence reads: CASSLGSGGATDTQYF. CDR3 DNA sequence: TGTGCCAGCAGCTTAGGGAGCGGGGGGGCAACAGATACGCAGTATTTT.

The CDR3 DNA sequence: TGTGCCAGCAGCCAAGGGACAAACTTAAAAGGGGAGCTGTTTTTT. Its protein product is CASSQGTNLKGELFF. V is TRBV3-1 (or the pseudogene TRBV3-2) and J is TRBJ2-2, with D possibly matching TRBD1 (5 bases). This CDR3 region has 15 residues. The V and J ends lost 1 base and 8 bases respectively, with 14 bases between them. Germline CDR1 and CDR2: LGHDT and YNNKEL (reference sequence).

The CDR3 spells CASRRTGSIAPLHF. CDR3 nucleotide sequence: TGTGCCAGCAGACGGACAGGGTCGATCGCACCCCTCCACTTT. The chain employs TRBV5-6 and TRBJ1-6; 8 bases line up with TRBD1. This CDR3 is built from 14 residues. Germline values: CDR1 SGHDT, CDR2 YYEEEE. With 5 bases clipped from V and 11 bases from J, the junction kept 9 bases outside the gene matches.

This chain joins TRBV23-1 and TRBJ2-5; TRBD1 agrees at 7 bases. TRBV23-1 is assigned to the ORF class and has an uncertain function. The trim removed 3 bases at V and 2 bases at J, leaving 3 bases unmatched. The CDR3 totals 14 residues. The CDR3 region is CASSQPGQQETQYF. The CDR3 DNA reads TGCGCCAGCAGTCAGCCGGGACAGCAAGAGACCCAGTACTTC.

The chain combines TRBV7-2 with TRBJ2-7; 7 bases are a match to TRBD1. This CDR3 contains 16 residues. V dropped 0 bases and J dropped 4; count of bases not matched to a gene: 9. Germline CDR1 and CDR2: SGHTA and FQGNSA. CDR3 DNA sequence: TGTGCCAGCAGCTTAGCGGTAGGGACAGCACAATACGAGCAGTACTTC. Translating it yields CASSLAVGTAQYEQYF.

The chain links TRBV21-1 to TRBJ1-6. TRBV21-1 is classified as a pseudogene. The CDR3 is 12 residues long. As DNA, the CDR3 is TGTGCCAGCAGCCGGGGGGATTCACCCCTCCACTTT. This translates into CASSRGDSPLHF.

CDR3 in amino acids: CASSLGGGSSYEQYF. The CDR3 nucleotides are TGTGCCAGCAGCTTAGGGGGGGGATCCTCCTACGAGCAGTACTTC. This chain links TRBV7-2 with TRBJ2-7, with TRBD2 identical over 7 bases. J lost 0 bases, V lost 1 base, and 3 bases had no gene match. Germline CDR1 reads SGHTA; CDR2 reads FQGNSA. The CDR3 loop spans 15 amino acids.

This chain uses TRBV18 with TRBJ1-2, with 8 bases matching TRBD1. Trimming removed 1 base from V and 6 bases from J; junction bases left unmatched: 7. Germline assignment: CDR1 KGHSH and CDR2 LQKENI. This CDR3 has 15 residues. This CDR3 is CASSPQTGERNGYTF. The CDR3 DNA sequence: TGTGCCAGCTCACCACAGACAGGGGAAAGGAATGGCTACACCTTC.

The J gene is TRBJ1-1, the V gene TRBV5-6; 9 nucleotides line up with TRBD1. This CDR3 region has 17 residues. V was pared by 0 bases and J by 0 bases, with 6 bases of the junction left unmatched. The germline V gene encodes CDR1 SGHDT and CDR2 YYEEEE. CDR3 sequence: CASSLVGTGRMNTEAFF. DNA of the CDR3: TGTGCCAGCAGCTTGGTAGGGACAGGGAGAATGAACACTGAAGCTTTCTTT.

V gene TRBV14 combines with J gene TRBJ2-1; unclear D gene. The CDR3 is made up of 15 amino acids. The germline V gene has CDR1 SGHDN and CDR2 FVKESK. Between the trimmed V and J ends, which lost 3 bases and 0 bases, there was a span of 9 bases. The CDR3 sequence: CASSQQVLSYNEQFF. The CDR3 region has the DNA TGTGCCAGCAGCCAGCAGGTCCTCTCCTACAATGAGCAGTTCTTC.

The rearrangement joins TRBV7-2 to TRBJ1-3; D gene ambiguous. V dropped 8 bases and J dropped 0 bases, with 14 bases sitting between them. Germline-derived CDR1 and CDR2 are SGHTA and FQGNSA. This CDR3 contains 15 residues. The CDR3 here is CASLSDFNSGNTIYF. As DNA, the CDR3 is TGTGCCAGCCTCTCGGACTTCAACTCTGGAAACACCATATATTTT.

As to this clone: This same CDR3 is encoded by further DNA sequences in the sample. This chain links TRBV28 with TRBJ1-5; TRBD1 might be the D (6 bases). V was cut by 2 bases and J by 4 bases, with 9 bases left in between. The CDR3 spans 14 residues. Looked up from germline, CDR1 is MDHEN and CDR2 is SYDVKM. The CDR3 DNA reads TGTGCCAGCAGTTTACTACAGGGAAATCAGCCCCAGCATTTT. This encodes CASSLLQGNQPQHF.

The V and J genes are TRBV5-1 and TRBJ2-3; 8 bases agree with TRBD1. The CDR3 has 16 residues. CDR1 is SGHRS, CDR2 YFSETQ, per germline. V dropped 3 bases and J dropped 0; count of bases not matched to a gene: 6. CDR3 in amino acids: CASSSETGESTDTQYF. CDR3 nucleotides: TGCGCCAGCAGCTCTGAGACAGGGGAAAGCACAGATACGCAGTATTTT. The full variable domain, its missing parts supplied by reference TRBV5-1 and TRBJ2-3, is KAGVTQTPRYLIKTRGQQVTLSCSPISGHRSVSWYQQTPGQGLQFLFEYFSETQRNKGNFPGRFSGRQFSNSRSEMNVSTLELGDSALYLCASSSETGESTDTQYFGPGTRLTVL.

The chain couples TRBV27 to TRBJ1-2; TRBD1 aligns across 11 bases. V trimming: 9 bases; J trimming: 4 bases; junction bases outside the gene matches: 10. The CDR3 extends over 15 amino acids. CDR1 is MNHEY and CDR2 is SMNVEV in the germline V gene (reference sequence). CDR3 loop: CASKTGTGGSYGYTF. The DNA for the CDR3 is TGTGCCAGTAAAACTGGGACAGGGGGTTCCTATGGCTACACCTTC.

The chain has TRBV7-2 and TRBJ1-1; a weak D match, TRBD1 (5 bases). Germline V gene sequence: CDR1 SGHTA, CDR2 FQGNSA. This CDR3 spans 16 amino acids. The V end lost 3 bases, the J end lost 0 bases, and 14 bases lay between the germline ends. DNA of the CDR3: TGTGCCAGCAGCTTGGCAAAGACAGCGCTGAACACTGAAGCTTTCTTT. Its translation is CASSLAKTALNTEAFF.

CDR3 in amino acids: CASSLNAQDHRWSAFF. In nucleotides, the CDR3 is TGTGCCAGCAGCTTGAATGCTCAGGATCATCGCTGGTCAGCTTTCTTT. The chain uses TRBV5-6 and TRBJ1-1, with D unclear. The CDR3 extends over 16 amino acids. Trimming took off 1 base at V and 10 bases at J, with 23 bases between the two ends. Per germline, CDR1 SGHDT and CDR2 YYEEEE.

V and J are TRBV7-9 and TRBJ2-2; D unresolved. V was cut by 2 bases and J by 5 bases, with 6 bases left in between. Germline loops: CDR1 SEHNR, CDR2 FQNEAQ (reference sequence). The CDR3 runs 13 residues. The CDR3 is CASSLSSTGELFF. The CDR3 bases are TGTGCCAGCAGCTTAAGCTCAACCGGGGAGCTGTTTTTT.

The V call is TRBV10-3, the J call TRBJ2-1; 12 bases line up with TRBD2. Germline V CDR1 and CDR2: ENHRY, SYGVKD. The CDR3 covers 15 residues. Trimming at V came to 4 bases and at J to 4 bases, leaving 2 bases not matched to a gene. The CDR3 loop reads CAISATSGGYNEQFF. CDR3 DNA sequence: TGTGCCATCAGTGCGACTAGCGGGGGATACAATGAGCAGTTCTTC.

The chain couples TRBV27 to TRBJ1-5, with D unresolved. Germline V CDR1 and CDR2: MNHEY, SMNVEV (reference sequence). This CDR3 has 13 amino acids. The V end was cut by 2 bases, the J end by 10 bases, with 12 bases between. The CDR3 bases are TGTGCCAGCAGTTTAAGTGGTCTTGGCCCCCAGCATTTT. Protein product: CASSLSGLGPQHF.

The chain recombines TRBV28 with TRBJ1-5, with 9 positions matching TRBD1. CDR1 is MDHEN and CDR2 is SYDVKM in the germline V gene. V dropped 6 bases and J dropped 4; count of bases not matched to a gene: 1. The CDR3 is 13 residues long. The CDR3 region is CASRTGGNQPQHF. CDR3 coding DNA: TGTGCCAGCAGGACAGGGGGTAATCAGCCCCAGCATTTT.

This clone has a single count. This chain joins TRBV5-1 and TRBJ2-7; 7 bases match TRBD2. The V segment lost 4 bases and the J segment 0 bases; nucleotides outside the gene matches: 4. The CDR3 covers 14 residues. The germline V gene encodes CDR1 SGHRS and CDR2 YFSETQ. This chain's CDR3 is CASSPTSASYEQYF. CDR3 DNA sequence: TGCGCCAGCAGCCCTACTAGCGCCTCCTACGAGCAGTACTTC.